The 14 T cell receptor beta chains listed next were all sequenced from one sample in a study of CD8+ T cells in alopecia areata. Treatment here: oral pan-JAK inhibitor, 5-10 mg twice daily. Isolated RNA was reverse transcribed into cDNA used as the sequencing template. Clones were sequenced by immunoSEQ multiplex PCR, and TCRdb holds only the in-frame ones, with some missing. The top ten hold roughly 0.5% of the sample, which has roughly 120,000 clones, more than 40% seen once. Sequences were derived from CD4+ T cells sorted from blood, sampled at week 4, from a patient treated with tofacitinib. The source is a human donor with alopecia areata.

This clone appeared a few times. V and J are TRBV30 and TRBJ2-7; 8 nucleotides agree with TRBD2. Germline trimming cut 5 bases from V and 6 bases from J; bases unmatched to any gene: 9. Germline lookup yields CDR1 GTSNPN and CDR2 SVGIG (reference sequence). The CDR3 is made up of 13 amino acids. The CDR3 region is CAWAAGLEGEQYF. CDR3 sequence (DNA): TGTGCCTGGGCGGCGGGACTAGAAGGCGAGCAGTACTTC.

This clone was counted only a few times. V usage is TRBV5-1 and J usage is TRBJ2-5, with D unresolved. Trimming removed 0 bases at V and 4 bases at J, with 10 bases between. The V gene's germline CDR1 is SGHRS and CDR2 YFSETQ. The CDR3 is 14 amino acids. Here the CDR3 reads CASSLGQPPETQYF. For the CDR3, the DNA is TGCGCCAGCAGCTTGGGCCAGCCTCCAGAGACCCAGTACTTC. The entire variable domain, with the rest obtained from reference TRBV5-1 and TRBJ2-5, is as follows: KAGVTQTPRYLIKTRGQQVTLSCSPISGHRSVSWYQQTPGQGLQFLFEYFSETQRNKGNFPGRFSGRQFSNSRSEMNVSTLELGDSALYLCASSLGQPPETQYFGPGTRLLVL.

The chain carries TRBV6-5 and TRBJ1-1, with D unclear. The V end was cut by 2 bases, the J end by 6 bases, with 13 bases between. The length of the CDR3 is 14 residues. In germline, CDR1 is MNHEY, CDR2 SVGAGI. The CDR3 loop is CASSYSRLVAEAFF. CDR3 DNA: TGTGCCAGCAGTTACAGCAGGTTGGTCGCTGAAGCTTTCTTT.

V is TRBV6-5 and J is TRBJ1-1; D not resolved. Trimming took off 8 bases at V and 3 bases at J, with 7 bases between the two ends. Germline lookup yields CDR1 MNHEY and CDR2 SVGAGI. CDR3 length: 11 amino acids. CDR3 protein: CASAGDTEAFF. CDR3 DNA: TGTGCCAGCGCAGGTGACACTGAAGCTTTCTTT.

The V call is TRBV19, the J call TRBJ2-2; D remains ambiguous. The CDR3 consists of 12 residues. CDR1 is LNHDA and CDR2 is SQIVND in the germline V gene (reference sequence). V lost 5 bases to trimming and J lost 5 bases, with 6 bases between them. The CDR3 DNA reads TGTGCCAGTAGTGCCCTAACCGGGGAGCTGTTTTTT. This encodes CASSALTGELFF.

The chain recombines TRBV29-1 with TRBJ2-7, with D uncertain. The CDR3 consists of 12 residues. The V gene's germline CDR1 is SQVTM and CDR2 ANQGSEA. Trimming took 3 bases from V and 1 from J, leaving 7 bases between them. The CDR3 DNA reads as TGCAGCGTTGAGTTGGGATCCTACGAGCAGTACTTC. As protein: CSVELGSYEQYF.

CDR3 protein: CASRKGGYGYTF. CDR3 DNA: TGTGCCAGCAGGAAGGGGGGCTATGGCTACACCTTC. V usage is TRBV6-5 and J usage is TRBJ1-2, with a possible D match to TRBD1 (6 bases). The germline V and J ends were trimmed by 6 bases and 4 bases, with 9 bases remaining between them. This CDR3 contains 12 residues. Germline-derived CDR1 and CDR2 are MNHEY and SVGAGI.

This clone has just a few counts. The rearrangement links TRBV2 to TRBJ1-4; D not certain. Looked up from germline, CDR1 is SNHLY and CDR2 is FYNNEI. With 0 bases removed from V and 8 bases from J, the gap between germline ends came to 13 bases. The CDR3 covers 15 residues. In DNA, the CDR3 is TGTGCCAGCAGTGAAGCCAGCAGGAGAGGGGAAAAACTGTTTTTT. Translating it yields CASSEASRRGEKLFF.

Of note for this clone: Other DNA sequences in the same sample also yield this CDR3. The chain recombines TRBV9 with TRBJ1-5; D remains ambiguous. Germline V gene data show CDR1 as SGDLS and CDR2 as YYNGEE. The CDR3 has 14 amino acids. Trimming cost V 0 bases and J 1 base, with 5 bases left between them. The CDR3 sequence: CASSVGQSNQPQHF. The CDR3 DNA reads TGTGCCAGCAGCGTAGGGCAGAGCAATCAGCCCCAGCATTTT. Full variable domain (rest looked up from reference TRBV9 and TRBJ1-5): DSGVTQTPKHLITATGQRVTLRCSPRSGDLSVYWYQQSLDQGLQFLIQYYNGEERAKGNILERFSAQQFPDLHSELNLSSLELGDSALYFCASSVGQSNQPQHFGDGTRLSIL.

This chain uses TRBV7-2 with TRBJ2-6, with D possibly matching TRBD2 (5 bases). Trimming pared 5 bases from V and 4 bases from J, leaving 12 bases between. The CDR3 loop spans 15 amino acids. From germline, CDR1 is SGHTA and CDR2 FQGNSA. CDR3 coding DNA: TGTGCCAGCAGCCAATGGACTGGAGGGGCCAACGTCCTGACTTTC. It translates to CASSQWTGGANVLTF.

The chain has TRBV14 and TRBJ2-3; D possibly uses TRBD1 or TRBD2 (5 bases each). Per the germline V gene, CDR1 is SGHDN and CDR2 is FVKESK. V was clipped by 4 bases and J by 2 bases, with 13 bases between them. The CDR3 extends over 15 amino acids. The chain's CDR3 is CASSPRLGDTDTQYF. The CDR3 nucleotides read TGTGCCAGCAGCCCCCGACTGGGGGACACAGATACGCAGTATTTT.

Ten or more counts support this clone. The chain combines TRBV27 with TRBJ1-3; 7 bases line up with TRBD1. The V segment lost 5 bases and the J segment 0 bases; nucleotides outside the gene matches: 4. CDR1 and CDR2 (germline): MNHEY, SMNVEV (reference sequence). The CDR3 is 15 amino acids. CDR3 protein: CASSEDRNSGNTIYF. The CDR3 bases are TGTGCCAGCAGTGAGGACAGGAACTCTGGAAACACCATATATTTT.

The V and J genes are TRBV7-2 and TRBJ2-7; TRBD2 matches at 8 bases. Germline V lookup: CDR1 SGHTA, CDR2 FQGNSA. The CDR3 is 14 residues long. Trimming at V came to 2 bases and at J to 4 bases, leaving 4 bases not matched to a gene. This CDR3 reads CASSLTAGVYEQYF. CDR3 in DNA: TGTGCCAGCAGCTTAACAGCGGGAGTTTACGAGCAGTACTTC.

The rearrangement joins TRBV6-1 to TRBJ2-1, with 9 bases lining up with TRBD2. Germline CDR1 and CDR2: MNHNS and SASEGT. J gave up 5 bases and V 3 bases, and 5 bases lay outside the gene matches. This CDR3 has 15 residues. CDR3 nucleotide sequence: TGTGCCAGCAGTGACGCGGGAGGGCCGGACAATGAGCAGTTCTTC. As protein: CASSDAGGPDNEQFF.